The 31 T cell receptor beta chains given below trace back to one sample, sequenced in a study of Graves' ophthalmopathy and Graves' hyperthyroidism. CDR3 regions of TCR beta were amplified from RNA transcripts. RT-PCR was first run with HTBI primers, then multiplex PCR in a second round. One entry per CDR3 protein, called by TCRdb with MiXCR from the multiplex PCR reads. The sample records about 400,000 distinct CDR3 sequences, around 18% being singletons. Specimen: peripheral blood. The receptors derive from a woman aged 18-29 years with Graves' ophthalmopathy.

V is TRBV6-2 or TRBV6-3 and J is TRBJ2-5; 9 bases line up with TRBD2. Trimming at V came to 0 bases and at J to 0 bases, leaving 5 bases not matched to a gene. The germline gives CDR1 MNHEY, CDR2 SVGEGT. The CDR3 runs to 17 residues. The CDR3 reads CASSYSPAGGYQETQYF. As DNA, the CDR3 is TGTGCCAGCAGTTACTCGCCAGCGGGGGGCTACCAAGAGACCCAGTACTTC.

The table lists this clonotype with many counts. The rearrangement joins TRBV6-5 to TRBJ1-1; 8 bases map to TRBD1. Germline CDR1 MNHEY, CDR2 SVGAGI. The CDR3 runs 13 residues. The trim removed 10 bases at V and 3 bases at J, leaving 7 bases unmatched. CDR3 DNA: TGTGCCACCCTCAGGACAGGGTACACTGAAGCTTTCTTT. Protein: CATLRTGYTEAFF.

In this sample, this clonotype turned up many times. The J gene is TRBJ2-7, the V gene TRBV11-1, with TRBD1 matching 10 bases. Trimming removed 4 bases from V and 1 base from J; junction bases left unmatched: 4. Germline lookup yields CDR1 SGHAT and CDR2 FQDESV (reference sequence). The CDR3 is 15 amino acids. The CDR3 coding sequence is TGTGCCAGCAGCTCGGGACAGGGGCTTTCCTACGAGCAGTACTTC. Encoded protein: CASSSGQGLSYEQYF.

This clonotype was counted ten times or more. The rearrangement joins TRBV7-8 to TRBJ1-1; D gene unclear. CDR3 length: 13 amino acids. Germline V CDR1 and CDR2: SGHVS, FQNEAQ. The V and J ends lost 1 base and 7 bases respectively, with 10 bases between them. The CDR3 DNA reads TGTGCCAGCAGCTTAGATGGGCCGGTTGAAGCTTTCTTT. It codes for CASSLDGPVEAFF.

This clonotype showed up many times. The V gene is TRBV10-3, the J gene TRBJ1-1; D is unresolved. Germline V gene data show CDR1 as ENHRY and CDR2 as SYGVKD. CDR3 size: 13 residues. V lost 4 bases and J 1 base, leaving 7 bases between the germline ends. CDR3 DNA: TGTGCCATCAGTGCTTACGGGAACACTGAAGCTTTCTTT. It translates to CAISAYGNTEAFF.

The V call is TRBV11-2, the J call TRBJ1-1; 10 bases agree with TRBD1. V gave up 3 bases and J gave up 2 bases; unmatched junction bases: 6. Germline V lookup: CDR1 SGHAT, CDR2 FQNNGV. The CDR3 has 16 amino acids. The CDR3 coding sequence is TGTGCCAGCAGCTTGAAGACAGGGGGCTATAACACTGAAGCTTTCTTT. As protein: CASSLKTGGYNTEAFF.

The table lists this clonotype with many counts. The chain carries TRBV19 and TRBJ2-5; D gene ambiguous. Germline CDR1 reads LNHDA; CDR2 reads SQIVND (reference sequence). CDR3 length equals 11 residues. Trimming removed 8 bases from V and 5 bases from J, with 9 bases in between. In DNA form, the CDR3 reads TGTGCCAGTGCCACTGGGGAGACCCAGTACTTC. The encoded protein is CASATGETQYF.

In its sample, this clonotype was seen many times. The genes are TRBV6-1 and TRBJ1-1; D remains ambiguous. This CDR3 comprises 14 residues. Trimming took off 6 bases at V and 4 bases at J, with 15 bases between the two ends. Germline CDR1 is MNHNS and CDR2 is SASEGT. Here the CDR3 reads CASRPPVRPTEAFF. DNA of the CDR3: TGTGCCAGCAGGCCCCCCGTGCGGCCCACTGAAGCTTTCTTT.

This clonotype was counted at least ten times. The rearrangement links TRBV30 to TRBJ2-7; TRBD1 aligns across 7 bases. This CDR3 has 13 residues. The junction had 4 bases not matched to a gene; V was cut back by 2 bases and J by 3 bases. CDR1 is GTSNPN and CDR2 is SVGIG in the germline V gene (reference sequence). The CDR3 region is CAWSPTGLYEQYF. CDR3 nucleotides: TGTGCCTGGAGTCCGACAGGGCTCTACGAGCAGTACTTC.

This clonotype was seen ten or more times. The chain is built from TRBV12-3 or TRBV12-4 and TRBJ1-6; TRBD1 might be the D (5 bases). V was cut by 7 bases and J by 10 bases, with 14 bases left in between. The CDR3 sequence is 13 residues long. CDR3 nucleotides: TGTGCCAGCATTGGTCAGGGAAACTCACCCCTCCACTTT. This translates into CASIGQGNSPLHF.

This clonotype was seen at least ten times. The chain employs TRBV9 and TRBJ2-7; 7 nucleotides line up with TRBD1. Germline V CDR1 and CDR2: SGDLS, YYNGEE. V gave up 2 bases and J gave up 1 base; unmatched junction bases: 3. CDR3 length: 14 amino acids. The CDR3 DNA is TGTGCCAGCAGCGTGACAGGGCATTCCTACGAGCAGTACTTC. Translation gives CASSVTGHSYEQYF.

The chain carries TRBV20-1 and TRBJ2-1; 12 positions match TRBD2. Germline CDR1 DFQATT, CDR2 SNEGSKA (reference sequence). CDR3 length: 17 residues. Trimming cost V 0 bases and J 6 bases; bases outside gene matches: 9. CDR3 bases: TGCAGTGCTAGAGATCCGACTAGCGGGAGAAGGGGCAATGAGCAGTTCTTC. It encodes CSARDPTSGRRGNEQFF.

This clonotype came up many times. The chain couples TRBV7-6 to TRBJ2-7; 8 nucleotides align to TRBD2. The CDR3 is made up of 15 amino acids. In germline, CDR1 is SGHVS, CDR2 FNYEAQ. V trimming: 5 bases; J trimming: 3 bases; junction bases outside the gene matches: 9. The CDR3 nucleotides read TGTGCCAGCAGCCTTGGAGCGGGGGATATCTACGAGCAGTACTTC. This encodes CASSLGAGDIYEQYF.

This clonotype showed up many times. This chain links TRBV27 with TRBJ1-1; D not certain. V lost 0 bases, J lost 0 bases, and 8 bases lay in between. The germline V gene encodes CDR1 MNHEY and CDR2 SMNVEV (reference sequence). This CDR3 is built from 15 residues. The CDR3 region has the DNA TGTGCCAGCAGTTTATCACGGACCATGAACACTGAAGCTTTCTTT. This codes for CASSLSRTMNTEAFF.

The chain couples TRBV7-2 to TRBJ2-7, with 14 bases fitting TRBD2. Germline V lookup: CDR1 SGHTA, CDR2 FQGNSA. This CDR3 spans 15 amino acids. V gave up 5 bases and J gave up 3 bases; unmatched junction bases: 3. The chain's CDR3 is CASSMGLAGDYEQYF. The CDR3 DNA is TGTGCCAGCAGCATGGGACTAGCGGGGGACTACGAGCAGTACTTC.

This clonotype was seen at least ten times. V and J are TRBV7-2 and TRBJ1-3; a possible D gene is TRBD1 (5 bases). CDR1 and CDR2 (germline): SGHTA, FQGNSA. The CDR3 is made up of 12 amino acids. This CDR3 reads CALGGRGNTIYF. In nucleotides, the CDR3 is TGTGCTTTGGGGGGAAGAGGAAACACCATATATTTT.

This clonotype was observed many times. The genes are TRBV20-1 and TRBJ2-7; D may match TRBD1 or TRBD2 (5 bases each). CDR1 and CDR2 from the germline V gene are DFQATT and SNEGSKA (reference sequence). Trimming pared 0 bases from V and 3 bases from J, leaving 12 bases between. The CDR3 runs to 14 residues. CDR3: CSAREGTHDYEQYF. DNA for the CDR3: TGCAGTGCTAGAGAGGGGACCCACGACTACGAGCAGTACTTC.

This clonotype was counted ten times or more. This chain uses TRBV5-1 with TRBJ2-2; D might be TRBD1 (6 bases). V lost 0 bases and J lost 7, with 13 bases in between. Germline assignment: CDR1 SGHRS and CDR2 YFSETQ. This CDR3 contains 15 residues. The CDR3 DNA reads TGCGCCAGCAGCTTGGGGCAGGGGTTCAACGGGGAGCTGTTTTTT. It is translated as CASSLGQGFNGELFF.

Ten or more counts support this clonotype. The rearrangement uses TRBV11-2 and TRBJ2-7; TRBD1 is a possible D gene (6 bases). Trimming left V 0 bases short and J 0 bases short, with 9 bases between. The CDR3 is 15 amino acids. Looked up from germline, CDR1 is SGHAT and CDR2 is FQNNGV. CDR3 nucleotide sequence: TGTGCCAGCAGCTTAGACAGGGGACCCTCCTACGAGCAGTACTTC. Its protein is CASSLDRGPSYEQYF.

In its sample, this clonotype was seen many times. The gene calls are TRBV20-1 and TRBJ1-2; TRBD1 might be the D (5 bases). Germline CDR1 and CDR2: DFQATT and SNEGSKA (reference sequence). The CDR3 has 12 residues. The CDR3 is CRATGTVYGYTF. The CDR3 DNA reads TGCAGGGCGACCGGGACGGTCTATGGCTACACCTTC.

This clonotype was seen more than once but under ten times. The chain is built from TRBV6-2 or TRBV6-3 and TRBJ1-5, with 10 bases that match TRBD1. V lost 0 bases and J lost 5; bases outside the gene matches: 10. CDR1 is MNHEY and CDR2 is SVGEGT in the germline V gene. The CDR3 consists of 18 residues. The CDR3 sequence is CASSYSAGTGVLDQPQHF. The CDR3 bases are TGTGCCAGCAGTTACTCAGCCGGGACAGGGGTTTTGGATCAGCCCCAGCATTTT.

This clonotype occurred a few times. The CDR3 is CASSRQGFGEQYF. For the CDR3, the DNA is TGTGCCAGCAGTCGTCAGGGATTTGGCGAGCAGTACTTC. The rearrangement joins TRBV7-2 to TRBJ2-7; a weak D match, TRBD1 (5 bases). This CDR3 contains 13 residues. The germline gives CDR1 SGHTA, CDR2 FQGNSA. Trimming removed 6 bases at V and 6 bases at J, with 15 bases between. Complete variable domain (other parts from reference TRBV7-2 and TRBJ2-7): GAGVSQSPSNKVTEKGKDVELRCDPISGHTALYWYRQSLGQGLEFLIYFQGNSAPDKSGLPSDRFSAERTGGSVSTLTIQRTQQEDSAVYLCASSRQGFGEQYFGPGTRLTVT.

This clonotype was seen many times. This sequence joins TRBV6-5 and TRBJ1-6; D not resolved. From germline, CDR1 is MNHEY and CDR2 SVGAGI. The CDR3 has 16 residues. Between the trimmed V and J ends, which lost 0 bases and 5 bases, there was a span of 11 bases. CDR3: CASSYSYNKNNSPLHF. In DNA, the CDR3 is TGTGCCAGCAGTTACTCGTACAACAAGAATAATTCACCCCTCCACTTT.

This clonotype was counted ten times or more. The genes are TRBV28 and TRBJ1-1; 7 bases fit TRBD1. V trimming: 2 bases; J trimming: 3 bases; junction bases outside the gene matches: 6. Germline CDR1 and CDR2: MDHEN and SYDVKM. The CDR3 totals 15 residues. CDR3 bases: TGTGCCAGCAGTTTAGGGGACAGAGATTACACTGAAGCTTTCTTT. Residues: CASSLGDRDYTEAFF.

This clonotype was found many times. V is TRBV7-8 and J is TRBJ2-7, with D tentatively TRBD2 (5 bases). CDR3 size: 15 residues. Germline CDR1 reads SGHVS; CDR2 reads FQNEAQ. V shed 0 bases and J shed 2 bases, with 11 bases lying between them. CDR3 sequence reads: CASSLAAGRAYEQYF. CDR3 nucleotides: TGTGCCAGCAGCTTAGCGGCGGGCCGGGCCTACGAGCAGTACTTC.

This clonotype was seen many times. The chain carries TRBV6-5 and TRBJ1-1; D not resolved. Looked up from germline, CDR1 is MNHEY and CDR2 is SVGAGI. This CDR3 contains 12 residues. The germline V and J ends were trimmed by 2 bases and 7 bases, with 8 bases remaining between them. As DNA, the CDR3 is TGTGCCAGCAGTTACGGTGATGGTGAAGCTTTCTTT. The encoded protein is CASSYGDGEAFF.

Many counts were recorded for this clonotype. The rearrangement links TRBV28 to TRBJ2-7; 16 bases are shared with TRBD2. This CDR3 is 16 amino acids long. Per the germline V gene, CDR1 is MDHEN and CDR2 is SYDVKM. V gave up 6 bases and J gave up 2 bases; unmatched junction bases: 4. The CDR3 is CASSPGTSGRAYEQYF. CDR3 bases: TGTGCCAGCAGCCCCGGGACTAGCGGGAGGGCCTACGAGCAGTACTTC.

The sample holds a few counts of this clonotype. This chain connects TRBV4-1 to TRBJ2-2, with TRBD2 matching over 13 bases. Germline CDR1 and CDR2: MGHRA and YSYEKL. J was trimmed by 6 bases and V by 3 bases; bases with no gene match: 10. The CDR3 runs to 18 residues. DNA of the CDR3: TGCGCCAGCAGCCAGGTCCCAGGACTAGCGGGAGCGTCCGGGGAGCTGTTTTTT. This sequence encodes CASSQVPGLAGASGELFF.

This clonotype was picked up many times. CDR3 sequence: CASSWQDTGELFF. CDR3 sequence (DNA): TGTGCCAGCAGTTGGCAGGACACCGGGGAGCTGTTTTTT. This chain links TRBV28 with TRBJ2-2; D gene unclear. This CDR3 is built from 13 residues. Between the trimmed V and J ends, which lost 4 bases and 3 bases, there was a span of 6 bases. Germline CDR1 reads MDHEN; CDR2 reads SYDVKM.

Ten or more counts support this clonotype. The chain couples TRBV20-1 to TRBJ1-1; D not certain. V lost 4 bases and J 3 bases, leaving 6 bases between the germline ends. The CDR3 is made up of 11 amino acids. Germline assignment: CDR1 DFQATT and CDR2 SNEGSKA (reference sequence). The CDR3 is CSANPDTEAFF. The DNA for the CDR3 is TGCAGTGCTAATCCAGACACTGAAGCTTTCTTT.

This clonotype was recorded at least ten times. The chain carries TRBV12-3 or TRBV12-4 and TRBJ2-5; either TRBD1 or TRBD2 may supply D (5 bases each). V gave up 0 bases and J gave up 2 bases, with 13 bases separating them. CDR3 length: 16 amino acids. The CDR3 sequence is CASSLARVGDQETQYF. In DNA, the CDR3 is TGTGCCAGCAGTTTAGCGCGGGTAGGGGATCAAGAGACCCAGTACTTC.